Presented here are 9 T cell receptor beta chains from one specimen sequenced in a study of tumor-infiltrating lymphocytes in oesophageal squamous cell carcinoma. Each CDR3 protein gets one entry after TCRdb re-called the PCR reads with MiXCR. The sample includes 23,000 or so distinct CDR3 sequences, under 40% seen only once; the top ten take approximately 38%. Sequencing input: esophageal tumor tissue. These receptors came from a male donor with esophageal squamous cell carcinoma.

This clonotype was observed at least ten times. This chain uses TRBV5-1 with TRBJ2-1; D remains ambiguous. The V end lost 1 base, the J end lost 5 bases, and 7 bases lay between the germline ends. Germline-derived CDR1 and CDR2 are SGHRS and YFSETQ. The CDR3 length is 13 residues. Here the CDR3 reads CASSLSQDNEQFF. In nucleotides, the CDR3 is TGCGCCAGCAGCTTGTCCCAGGACAATGAGCAGTTCTTC. The full variable domain, completed using reference TRBV5-1 and TRBJ2-1, is KAGVTQTPRYLIKTRGQQVTLSCSPISGHRSVSWYQQTPGQGLQFLFEYFSETQRNKGNFPGRFSGRQFSNSRSEMNVSTLELGDSALYLCASSLSQDNEQFFGPGTRLTVL.

A remark on this clonotype: The CDR3 carries no conserved terminal phenylalanine or tryptophan, so it likely arises from a read error. No DNA is shown, since the ends of the CDR3 on it are uncertain; the CDR3 is the one TCRdb lists. The chain carries TRBV7-8 and TRBJ2-7. The CDR3 comprises 17 residues, both ends counted. CDR1 and CDR2 (germline): SGHVS, FQNEAQ. The CDR3 sequence is CASSLVPGSNYGYTFGS.

This clonotype was observed a few times. The chain joins TRBV19 to TRBJ1-1; tentatively, D is TRBD1 (5 bases). Trimming pared 7 bases from V and 5 bases from J, leaving 20 bases between. This CDR3 region has 15 residues. Germline CDR1 and CDR2: LNHDA and SQIVND (reference sequence). CDR3 amino acids: CASIPGAGWLTEAFF. DNA for the CDR3: TGTGCCAGTATCCCTGGGGCAGGGTGGTTAACTGAAGCTTTCTTT.

This clonotype has at least ten counts. This chain uses TRBV10-3 with TRBJ2-3, with TRBD2 as a possible D gene (6 bases). The CDR3 contains 14 residues. In germline, CDR1 is ENHRY, CDR2 SYGVKD. Between the trimmed V and J ends, which lost 5 bases and 2 bases, there was a span of 11 bases. The CDR3 DNA follows: TGTGCCATCAGTCGAGGGCGGGACACAGATACGCAGTATTTT. As protein: CAISRGRDTDTQYF.

This clonotype was detected only a few times. This chain connects TRBV19 to TRBJ1-5; 10 positions agree with TRBD1. This CDR3 has 16 residues. From germline, CDR1 is LNHDA and CDR2 SQIVND (reference sequence). The V gene end was trimmed by 4 bases and the J gene end by 5 bases; junction bases not matched to a gene: 8. CDR3 loop: CASSNWGQGLHQPQHF. CDR3 bases: TGTGCCAGTAGTAATTGGGGACAGGGGCTTCATCAGCCCCAGCATTTT.

The chain has TRBV12-3 or TRBV12-4 and TRBJ2-5, with D unresolved. The DNA end lines up better with TRBJ2-7; the J call may be wrong. This CDR3 has 13 residues. The CDR3 sequence is CASSLDGPYEQYF. DNA for the CDR3: TGTGCCAGCAGTTTGGACGGACCCTACGAGCAGTACTTC.

Only a few counts were recorded for this clonotype. The junction and the germline gene differ at one end; a read error may be behind it. V is TRBV7-6 and J is TRBJ2-3; TRBD2 agrees at 10 bases. The J call is in doubt because the DNA end fits TRBJ2-5 better. This CDR3 comprises 15 residues. Germline CDR1 SGHVS, CDR2 FNYEAQ. The CDR3, as DNA: TGTGCTAGCAGCTTAGGGACTAGCGATCTCGAGACCCAGTACTTC. This gives the protein CASSLGTSDLETQYF.

This chain links TRBV6-8 with TRBJ2-7; tentatively, D is TRBD2 (7 bases). Germline CDR1 is MNHGY and CDR2 is SAAAGT. The V end was cut by 6 bases, the J end by 6 bases, with 21 bases between. The CDR3 loop spans 15 amino acids. The CDR3, as DNA: TGTGCCAGCAGGGAGGGGGGGGTCTCCTCTCTCGAGCAGTACTTC. It specifies CASREGGVSSLEQYF.

This chain connects TRBV6-5 to TRBJ2-2, with D possibly called TRBD1 or TRBD2 (5 bases each). CDR3 length: 18 residues. Germline V gene sequence: CDR1 MNHEY, CDR2 SVGAGI. V was pared by 4 bases and J by 5 bases, with 23 bases between. The CDR3 spells CASSLVVVGPVVTGELFF. CDR3 DNA sequence: TGTGCCAGCAGTTTAGTTGTGGTGGGACCGGTAGTAACCGGGGAGCTGTTTTTT.